These T cell receptor beta chains were read from a single sample in a study of patients and donors after allogeneic stem cell transplantation. TCRdb used MiXCR to reprocess the RT-PCR reads, holding one entry per CDR3 protein. The data contain approximately 430,000 distinct CDR3 sequences, 16% of them seen just once; the ten biggest clones take up just over 7%. Specimen: blood, either unsorted or a sorted T cell fraction (not recorded which). Receptor source: a human donor who was either an allogeneic HSCT recipient or a stem cell or donor lymphocyte infusion donor (not recorded which). It is not recorded whose cells these are; they may come from a transplant donor. CDR3s include the opening cysteine and the closing phenylalanine or tryptophan.

V	J	CDR3
TRBV6-1	TRBJ1-5	CASIGGGWVEDQHF
TRBV6-2/TRBV6-3	TRBJ2-2	CASMDHAWSTAGELFF
TRBV12-3/TRBV12-4	TRBJ1-1	CASSFQREKAFF
TRBV20-1	TRBJ1-1	CSARQGTMDTEAFF
TRBV27	TRBJ2-2	CASSFYPINTGELFF
TRBV6-1	TRBJ2-2	CASSGQGVGELFF
TRBV7-9	TRBJ2-1	CASSRLHDEQFF
TRBV14	TRBJ2-7	CASSQELGSSYEQYF
TRBV5-1	TRBJ2-7	CASSPGLGGEQYF
TRBV7-6	TRBJ1-1	CASSLGPFDTEAFF
TRBV29-1	TRBJ1-1	CSVEAEGQGNIDTEAFF
TRBV27	TRBJ1-1	CASTRRLVSRGTEAFF